This T cell receptor beta chain derives from a study of cytomegalovirus exposure and HLA in healthy donors. Study-wide findings and caveats: HLA alleles were associated with around 17,000 TCR beta sequences in a later analysis at 0.05 false discovery rate. Accurate HLA-A and HLA-B prediction from TCR beta sequences was reported for most subjects. The authors later found HLA-associated TCR beta chains more clonally expanded than equally common others.

V lost 2 bases and J 9 bases, leaving 10 bases between the germline ends. Germline lookup yields CDR1 MDHEN and CDR2 SYDVKM. There are 12 residues in the CDR3. The study ran its PCR with 60 Vbeta and 13 Jbeta primers. Sequencing used immunoSEQ multiplex PCR; TCRdb keeps in-frame clones, though not all of them. This sample has fewer than 250,000 clones; over 60% occur once, and the top ten carry 1.5% to 2%. This clone was seen a handful of times. The target antigen is unknown. This rearrangement joins TRBV28 to TRBJ2-5; D gene uncertain. The receptor comes from a male donor in good health and CMV-seronegative. Sequenced material: PBMCs. CDR3 nucleotide sequence: TGTGCCAGCAGTTTACCCTCCCAGTCCCAGTACTTC. It encodes CASSLPSQSQYF.